This entry lists 10 T cell receptor beta chains sequenced from one sample in a study of T cells after yellow fever vaccination. TCRdb passed the 5' RACE reads through MiXCR, listing each CDR3 protein once. The data contain tens of thousands of distinct CDR3 sequences, roughly a tenth of them seen just once; the ten biggest clones take up about 12%. Sequenced material: PBMCs, either bulk or a sorted T-cell subset (CD4+, CD8+, memory, or dextramer-sorted; not recorded which), taken more than 13 days after the first yellow fever vaccination. The receptors stem from a man between 18 and 35 years old who received the YFV17D yellow fever vaccine.

The chain couples TRBV7-9 to TRBJ2-7; D might be TRBD1 (6 bases). V lost 9 bases and J lost 3, with 18 bases in between. Germline assignment: CDR1 SEHNR and CDR2 FQNEAQ (reference sequence). The CDR3 runs to 14 residues. CDR3 DNA sequence: TGTGCCAGGGGCCCCGGGACACGGGGCTACGAGCAGTACTTC. Amino acid sequence: CARGPGTRGYEQYF.

Many counts were recorded for this clonotype. The chain has TRBV7-2 and TRBJ1-6; a weak D match, TRBD1 (5 bases). Trimming shortened V by 5 bases and J by 7 bases, and 15 bases separated the two germline ends. The CDR3 extends over 15 amino acids. From germline, CDR1 is SGHTA and CDR2 FQGNSA. The CDR3 is CASSSVGWDNSPLHF. CDR3 coding DNA: TGTGCCAGCAGCAGCGTTGGGTGGGACAATTCACCCCTCCACTTT.

In regard to this clonotype: Since a much larger clone is just one base distant, this may be a read error. The chain uses TRBV11-2 and TRBJ2-2, with unresolved D. V gave up 1 base and J gave up 1 base, with 10 bases separating them. The CDR3 is 16 amino acids. CDR1 and CDR2 from the germline V gene are SGHAT and FQNNGV. CDR3 region: CASSLALIGNTGELFF. CDR3 bases: TGTGCCAGCAGCTTAGCCTTGATAGGGAACACCGGGGAGCTGTTTTTT.

This clonotype showed up many times. The chain is built from TRBV15 and TRBJ1-6, with D possibly matching TRBD1 (6 bases). The CDR3 contains 14 residues. V lost 2 bases, J lost 4 bases, and 6 bases lay in between. Germline loops: CDR1 LNHNV, CDR2 YYDKDF (reference sequence). CDR3 loop: CATSRQGYNSPLHF. The DNA of the CDR3 is TGTGCCACCAGCAGACAGGGGTATAATTCACCCCTCCACTTT.

About this clonotype itself: This may stem from a read error, because a much larger clone lies one nucleotide away. The rearrangement joins TRBV5-1 to TRBJ2-3; TRBD1 matches at 8 bases. Trimming cost V 0 bases and J 3 bases; bases outside gene matches: 12. This CDR3 is built from 18 residues. Germline lookup yields CDR1 SGHRS and CDR2 YFSETQ. This CDR3 is CASSLVIQGALETDTQYF. The CDR3 coding sequence is TGCGCCAGCAGCTTGGTGATTCAGGGGGCCCTTGAAACAGATACGCAGTATTTT.

In this sample, this clonotype turned up many times. The rearrangement joins TRBV6-5 to TRBJ1-6, with 8 bases matching TRBD1. The ends lost 7 bases at V and 6 bases at J; junction bases unmatched: 5. CDR1 and CDR2 (germline): MNHEY, SVGAGI. The CDR3 is 14 residues long. CDR3 amino acids: CASIRGLGNSPLHF. CDR3 coding DNA: TGTGCCAGCATCAGGGGGCTGGGTAATTCACCCCTCCACTTT.

This clonotype was counted ten times or more. This sequence joins TRBV11-2 and TRBJ1-2, with D perhaps TRBD1 (5 bases). This CDR3 has 14 residues. The germline gives CDR1 SGHAT, CDR2 FQNNGV. V was trimmed by 2 bases and J by 6 bases, leaving 13 bases between them. The CDR3 coding sequence is TGTGCCAGCAGCTTAATGGGCAGGGCTCATGGCTACACCTTC. It is translated as CASSLMGRAHGYTF.

This clonotype has a count of ten or more. V is TRBV27 and J is TRBJ2-1; D assignment may be TRBD1 or TRBD2 (5 bases each). Per the germline V gene, CDR1 is MNHEY and CDR2 is SMNVEV (reference sequence). V lost 8 bases to trimming and J lost 3 bases, with 14 bases between them. This CDR3 is 14 amino acids long. For the CDR3, the DNA is TGTGCCAGCGGAATCGGGACGTACTACAATGAGCAGTTCTTC. Its translation is CASGIGTYYNEQFF.

At least ten counts were recorded for this clonotype. The V gene is TRBV7-9, the J gene TRBJ2-3; D gene unclear. Looked up from germline, CDR1 is SEHNR and CDR2 is FQNEAQ (reference sequence). Trimming pared 8 bases from V and 2 bases from J, leaving 11 bases between. This CDR3 contains 13 residues. The CDR3 DNA sequence: TGTGCCAGCCAAGTGGGTCCCACAGATACGCAGTATTTT. Translation gives CASQVGPTDTQYF.

In this sample, this clonotype turned up many times. This chain joins TRBV5-6 and TRBJ2-7; either TRBD1 or TRBD2 may fit D (5 bases each). Between the trimmed V and J ends, which lost 4 bases and 2 bases, there was a span of 13 bases. This CDR3 has 14 residues. From germline, CDR1 is SGHDT and CDR2 YYEEEE. CDR3: CASSVGDGPYEQYF. CDR3 coding DNA: TGTGCCAGCAGCGTTGGGGACGGACCCTACGAGCAGTACTTC.